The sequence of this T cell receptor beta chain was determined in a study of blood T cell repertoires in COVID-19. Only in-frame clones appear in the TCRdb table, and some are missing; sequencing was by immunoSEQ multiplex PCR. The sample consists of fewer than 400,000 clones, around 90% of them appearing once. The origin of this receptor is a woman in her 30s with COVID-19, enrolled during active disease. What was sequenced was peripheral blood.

CDR3 sequence reads: CASSASVNTEAFF. The DNA for the CDR3 is TGTGCCAGCAGTGCATCGGTCAACACTGAAGCTTTCTTT. J is TRBJ1-1 and V is TRBV6-4; no reliable D call. The CDR3 length is 13 residues. Looked up from germline, CDR1 is MRHNA and CDR2 is SNTAGT. Trimming removed 4 bases from V and 2 bases from J, with 8 bases in between.